What follows are 16 T cell receptor beta chains derived from one specimen sequenced in a study of T cells in women clearing cervical HPV infection. This table comes from immunoSEQ multiplex PCR, and its TCRdb copy is limited to in-frame clones, with some not included. The sample includes approximately 52,000 clones. The sample was blood buffy coat. All receptors come from a woman aged 18-70 years with a cervical HPV16 infection that either progressed to CIN3+ or cleared (not recorded which).

Turning to this clone: The missing CDR3 end, 3 residues past where the read stops, is filled in from the germline J gene. This chain connects TRBV20-1 to TRBJ2-1; no reliable D call. Looked up from germline, CDR1 is DFQATT and CDR2 is SNEGSKA (reference sequence). Between the trimmed V and J ends, which lost 3 bases and 8 bases, there was a span of 8 bases. CDR3 length: 11 amino acids. CDR3 bases read: TGCAGTGCTAGGTTCGTCGATGAG. It specifies CSARFVDE. The full CDR3 protein reads CSARFVDEQFF.

With regard to this clone: The read finishes 3 residues shy of the CDR3 end, and the germline J gene is used to complete it. This chain uses TRBV6-2 or TRBV6-3 with TRBJ2-2; a possible D gene is TRBD1 (5 bases). Per germline, CDR1 MNHEY and CDR2 SVGEGT. The CDR3 sequence is 15 residues long. V lost 10 bases to trimming and J lost 7 bases, with 22 bases between them. CDR3 DNA (partial): TGTGCCACCACGCAGACAGCTAACAAGGGCGGGGAG. The encoded protein is CATTQTANKGGE. The whole CDR3 is CATTQTANKGGELFF.

A note on this clone: Sequencing ends 3 residues short of the CDR3 end; the germline J gene provides the rest. The chain joins TRBV7-7 to TRBJ2-5; TRBD1 is a possible D gene (7 bases). The CDR3 length is 15 residues. V was trimmed by 8 bases and J by 2 bases, leaving 18 bases between them. From germline, CDR1 is SSHAT and CDR2 FNYEAQ (reference sequence). The chain's CDR3 is CASSLLQGRQETQYF. The sequenced part of the CDR3 DNA is TGTGCCAGCTCGCTTTTACAGGGGAGGCAAGAGACC. Complete variable domain (other parts from reference TRBV7-7 and TRBJ2-5): GAGVSQSPRYKVTKRGQDVTLRCDPISSHATLYWYQQALGQGPEFLTYFNYEAQPDKSGLPSDRFSAERPEGSISTLTIQRTEQRDSAMYRCASSLLQGRQETQYFGPGTRLLVL.

To note about this clone: The read gets to within 3 residues of the CDR3 end, and the germline J gene fills in the rest. The gene calls are TRBV11-3 and TRBJ2-7; 7 nucleotides match TRBD2. The CDR3 is made up of 15 amino acids. V trimming: 5 bases; J trimming: 4 bases; junction bases outside the gene matches: 11. Germline V gene data show CDR1 as SGHNT and CDR2 as YENEEA. CDR3 DNA (partial): TGTGCCAGCAGCCCGGGGGGAACGGCCAGTTACGAG. Protein: CASSPGGTASYE. The full CDR3 sequence reads CASSPGGTASYEQYF.

Details on this clone: From the germline J gene comes the end of the CDR3, since the read stops 3 residues before it. The rearrangement links TRBV5-4 to TRBJ2-5, with D possibly TRBD2 on 6 matching bases. The germline V gene has CDR1 SGHNT and CDR2 YYREEE (reference sequence). This CDR3 has 14 amino acids. The germline V and J ends were trimmed by 2 bases and 5 bases, with 13 bases remaining between them. CDR3 residues: CASSLIAEGETQYF. The sequenced CDR3 bases are TGTGCCAGCAGCTTAATAGCGGAGGGGGAGACC.

With regard to this clone: With the read ending 3 residues before the CDR3 end, the germline J gene is used to fill in that end. The chain carries TRBV19 and TRBJ1-6, with 7 bases fitting TRBD1. Trimming took 6 bases from V and 10 from J; bases not matched to a gene: 12. This CDR3 is built from 15 residues. Germline V gives CDR1 LNHDA, CDR2 SQIVND (reference sequence). The chain's CDR3 is CASRKRQGVNSPLHF. CDR3 DNA, as far as it was read: TGTGCCAGTAGGAAAAGACAGGGAGTAAACTCACCC.

On this clone: The CDR3 extends 3 residues past the end of the read, so its final part is completed from the germline J gene. The chain couples TRBV14 to TRBJ1-1, with 8 bases that match TRBD1. This CDR3 comprises 15 residues. Germline lookup yields CDR1 SGHDN and CDR2 FVKESK. After removal of 3 bases from V and 6 bases from J, the junction contained 9 bases not matched to a gene. The CDR3 here is CASSQPSGGTAEAFF. The covered CDR3 bases are TGTGCCAGCAGCCAGCCGTCAGGGGGCACGGCTGAA.

For this clone: From the germline J gene comes the end of the CDR3, since the read stops 3 residues before it. V gene TRBV28 combines with J gene TRBJ2-7; TRBD2 aligns across 9 bases. The CDR3 sequence is 16 residues long. CDR1 is MDHEN and CDR2 is SYDVKM in the germline V gene. J gave up 2 bases and V 5 bases, and 10 bases lay outside the gene matches. Partial CDR3 DNA: TGTGCCAGCAGTCCCTCCCTGGCTAGCGGGACCTACGAG. As protein: CASSPSLASGTYE. The whole CDR3 reads CASSPSLASGTYEQYF.

Worth noting for this clone: Read coverage stops 3 residues before the CDR3 terminus; the germline J gene supplies the remainder. The chain joins TRBV30 to TRBJ2-7; tentatively, D is TRBD2 (5 bases). The CDR3 has 17 residues. Between the trimmed V and J ends, which lost 5 bases and 2 bases, there was a span of 25 bases. Looked up from germline, CDR1 is GTSNPN and CDR2 is SVGIG (reference sequence). The CDR3 loop is CAWGSFRTSRVPYEQYF. Incomplete CDR3 DNA: TGTGCCTGGGGATCGTTTCGAACCTCGAGGGTTCCCTACGAG.

To note about this clone: The CDR3 goes on 3 residues after the read ends, and that part is filled in from the germline J gene. The chain employs TRBV5-1 and TRBJ2-7, with D perhaps given as TRBD1 or TRBD2 (5 bases each). The CDR3 sequence is 15 residues long. Germline V gene sequence: CDR1 SGHRS, CDR2 YFSETQ. V lost 0 bases and J 0 bases, leaving 10 bases between the germline ends. CDR3 protein: CASSLGGEGSYEQYF. The part of the CDR3 DNA that was read is TGCGCCAGCAGCTTGGGAGGGGAAGGCTCCTACGAG.

Points on this clone: The CDR3 is cut off 3 residues early in the read; its end comes from the germline J gene. The V call is TRBV18, the J call TRBJ2-3; TRBD2 is a possible D gene (5 bases). This CDR3 region has 13 residues. V lost 6 bases and J lost 4, with 11 bases in between. Germline CDR1 KGHSH, CDR2 LQKENI. The part of the CDR3 DNA that was read is TGTGCCAGCTCCACCGGACTCGCAGATACG. As protein: CASSTGLADT. The full CDR3 sequence reads CASSTGLADTQYF.

Of note for this clone: The read finishes 3 residues shy of the CDR3 end, and the germline J gene is used to complete it. The chain couples TRBV5-1 to TRBJ1-5; 7 bases agree with TRBD1. Germline V gives CDR1 SGHRS, CDR2 YFSETQ. The CDR3 is made up of 15 amino acids. V lost 4 bases to trimming and J lost 4 bases; unmatched junction nucleotides: 8. The DNA read from the CDR3 is TGCGCCAGCAGCCCCCGGGACAGCCAGAATCAGCCC. Residues: CASSPRDSQNQP. The whole CDR3 reads CASSPRDSQNQPQHF.

With respect to this clone: The CDR3 extends 3 residues past the end of the read, so its final part is completed from the germline J gene. The J gene is TRBJ2-1, the V gene TRBV12-3 or TRBV12-4; the D is unclear. This CDR3 has 11 residues. Trimming pared 8 bases from V and 4 bases from J, leaving 6 bases between. The DNA read from the CDR3 is TGTGCCAGCCGAGCTTACAATGAG. Translated: CASRAYNE. The whole CDR3 region reads CASRAYNEQFF.

On this clone: From the germline J gene comes the end of the CDR3, since the read stops 3 residues before it. The rearrangement uses TRBV2 and TRBJ1-1, with TRBD1 as a possible D gene (5 bases). The CDR3 runs to 16 residues. The germline gives CDR1 SNHLY, CDR2 FYNNEI. V was shortened by 7 bases and J by 1 base, with 19 bases between the two germline ends. The sequenced CDR3 bases are TGTGCCAGCAATCCACTAATTGGGGCCAAGAACACTGAA. It translates to CASNPLIGAKNTE. The complete CDR3 reads CASNPLIGAKNTEAFF.

A remark on this clone: The read ends 3 residues shy of where the CDR3 ends; the end is completed using the germline J gene. The rearrangement links TRBV19 to TRBJ1-5, with 10 positions matching TRBD1. The germline V gene encodes CDR1 LNHDA and CDR2 SQIVND (reference sequence). The CDR3 length is 17 residues. V lost 7 bases, J lost 9 bases, and 18 bases stayed unmatched. The CDR3 DNA, read in part, is TGTGCCAGTACTAACGGACAGGGGGGGGGTTTAGGTGTGCCC. Its protein product is CASTNGQGGGLGVP. The entire CDR3 sequence reads CASTNGQGGGLGVPQHF.

Details on this clone: The CDR3 goes on 3 residues after the read ends, and that part is filled in from the germline J gene. The chain carries TRBV20-1 and TRBJ1-1, with a tentative D call TRBD1 (5 bases). V gave up 2 bases and J gave up 7 bases, with 11 bases separating them. The CDR3 runs 12 residues. The V gene's germline CDR1 is DFQATT and CDR2 SNEGSKA (reference sequence). The sequenced CDR3 bases are TGCAGTGCTAGAAACAGGTTTGGTGAA. It specifies CSARNRFGE. The complete CDR3 sequence is CSARNRFGEAFF.